These T cell receptor beta chains were read from a single sample in a study of CD8 T cells in Susac syndrome. TCRdb called the immunoSEQ multiplex PCR reads again in MiXCR, with one record for every CDR3 protein. This sample has some 110,000 distinct CDR3 sequences, with around 92% found just once. The sequencing sample was made of CD4+ T cells from PBMCs. Receptors were obtained from a human donor with multiple sclerosis. Both conserved end residues are trimmed from each CDR3. A D gene is named only where the DNA matches it firmly.

V	D	J	CDR3
TRBV12-3/TRBV12-4	TRBD1	TRBJ2-5	ASSLPFRGQETQY
TRBV28	TRBD1	TRBJ2-3	ASSRSGTGVLDTQY
TRBV20-1	.	TRBJ1-2	SAPEVGGYT
TRBV4-2	TRBD1	TRBJ2-5	ASSPQGDETQY
TRBV7-7	.	TRBJ2-1	ASSFRRGNEQF
TRBV18	.	TRBJ2-5	ASSPPGGVGETQY
TRBV19	.	TRBJ1-2	ASSMTEIGGYT
TRBV11-2	.	TRBJ2-2	ASSLDILRELF
TRBV5-1	TRBD1	TRBJ1-4	ASSLPGDSEKLF
TRBV15	.	TRBJ1-5	ATSRAVFQPQH
TRBV3-1	.	TRBJ1-6	ASSQTGTGNSPLH
TRBV12-3/TRBV12-4	.	TRBJ1-5	ASSWQAEQPQH
TRBV14	TRBD1	TRBJ1-4	ASSPGTGAFNEKLF
TRBV5-1	TRBD1	TRBJ1-1	ASSADRGSGNTEAF
TRBV5-6	.	TRBJ2-7	ASSPDNSYEQY
TRBV30	.	TRBJ1-6	AWILSRSNSPLH
TRBV12-3/TRBV12-4	.	TRBJ2-6	ASSRDGNSGANVLT
TRBV28	.	TRBJ2-1	ASTLGTFAYNEQF
TRBV14	.	TRBJ1-4	ASSLGQQEKLF
TRBV7-9	.	TRBJ1-1	ASSSGSPARAF
TRBV25-1	.	TRBJ2-1	ASSELDTYNEQF
TRBV12-3/TRBV12-4	TRBD1	TRBJ1-1	ASRATGKSEAF
TRBV20-1	.	TRBJ2-5	SAREGGRETQY
TRBV4-2	.	TRBJ1-1	ASSQDRDRREAF
TRBV27	.	TRBJ1-2	ASSLKVNYGYT
TRBV19	.	TRBJ1-6	ASSIRGANNSPLH
TRBV7-2	.	TRBJ1-2	ASSPRRTDGYT
TRBV30	.	TRBJ2-6	AWSYNAGANVLT
TRBV7-7	TRBD1	TRBJ2-2	ASSPGTGVGGELF
TRBV29-1	TRBD2	TRBJ2-1	SGERGVNEQF
TRBV12-3/TRBV12-4	.	TRBJ1-5	ASSFEGREQPQH
TRBV28	.	TRBJ1-5	ASSFSQPQH
TRBV10-3	.	TRBJ2-3	AISDRGGGANADTQY
TRBV6-5	.	TRBJ2-2	ASSYSSANTGELF
TRBV28	.	TRBJ2-3	ASSPTDTDTQY
TRBV11-1	TRBD2	TRBJ2-1	ASSSYGGGSTYNEQF
TRBV3-1	.	TRBJ2-3	ASSQHPPPADTQY
TRBV3-1	.	TRBJ1-5	ASSQGGPGAALGNQPQH
TRBV12-3/TRBV12-4	TRBD1	TRBJ2-5	ASSWTGGIQETQY
TRBV7-9	TRBD1	TRBJ1-1	ASSRSGSWTGDTEAF
TRBV2	TRBD1	TRBJ2-2	ASSPDRGGTGELF
TRBV12-3/TRBV12-4	TRBD2	TRBJ2-3	ASSATSGKSTDTQY
TRBV2	.	TRBJ2-5	ASSEGVETQY
TRBV6-2/TRBV6-3	.	TRBJ2-3	ASSLRTPYADTQY
TRBV5-6	.	TRBJ2-7	ASSWALGEQY
TRBV4-3	.	TRBJ1-6	ASSRLSSYNSPLH
TRBV5-1	.	TRBJ2-5	ASSSIRETQY
TRBV20-1	.	TRBJ2-2	SARTGQNTGELF
TRBV18	TRBD1	TRBJ2-7	ASSLSGGFSSYEQY
TRBV19	.	TRBJ1-2	ASTTSGLYYGYT
TRBV2	TRBD1	TRBJ2-2	ASSERGGSSNTGELF
TRBV11-2	.	TRBJ1-5	ASSFGPVRPQH
TRBV4-1	.	TRBJ2-1	ASSQVWGGVKDEQF
TRBV6-1	.	TRBJ2-2	ASSEFPGTLMSVSWLF
TRBV28	.	TRBJ1-1	ASMMNTEAF
TRBV29-1	TRBD1	TRBJ2-1	SVGTGGEQF